This entry concerns a single T cell receptor (beta chain). The sample belongs to a study of blood T cell repertoires in COVID-19. At the level of the study: Sites across the United States, Italy and Spain contributed samples from acute and convalescent COVID-19. Nucleic acid was either cDNA or gDNA, and it came from T cells, B-cell-depleted T cells, or PBMCs.

The ends were cut back, 2 bases at V and 2 bases at J, with 12 bases in the middle. CDR3 length: 15 amino acids. The germline V gene encodes CDR1 SNHLY and CDR2 FYNNEI. In the authors' workflow: Amplification from reference gene primers served as the basis for estimated nucleated cell counts. The assay was immunoSEQ multiplex PCR, and TCRdb's table has in-frame clones only and misses some. That table is the source of V, J and clone size, and D and trimming were worked out from the DNA. The data contain some 250,000 clones, about 73% of them seen just once; the ten biggest clones take up approximately 3.2%.

The rearrangement links TRBV2 to TRBJ2-5; TRBD1 is a possible D gene (6 bases). This receptor was identified in a woman over 75 with acute or convalescent COVID-19. Sequenced input: peripheral blood. CDR3 DNA sequence: TGTGCCAGCAGTGAACCCGGGACAAATCAAGAGACCCAGTACTTC. Translating gives CASSEPGTNQETQYF.